This T cell receptor (beta chain) was identified during a study of OX40 agonist ivuxolimab in advanced cancers. Across the whole study: Patients assigned to dose escalation were diagnosed with hepatocellular carcinoma, melanoma, renal cell or head and neck cancer. The mean age was roughly 60 years, ranging from about 20 to 90, with more than 70% of participants male. Three individuals attained partial responses, comprising one hepatocellular carcinoma case and two cutaneous melanoma cases.

Generated by immunoSEQ multiplex PCR, the TCRdb table keeps only in-frame clones and is missing some. The sample shows tens of thousands of clones, around 85% of them seen only once. Blood got drawn at baseline, again on cycle 4 day 1, and then on cycle 7 day 1. CDR3 size: 14 residues. V lost 11 bases to trimming and J lost 5 bases, with 20 bases between them. Germline CDR1 SNHLY, CDR2 FYNNEI. The chain recombines TRBV2 with TRBJ2-3; no reliable D call. The clonotype originates from an adult with an advanced solid tumor such as melanoma, head and neck, liver or kidney cancer. The source material was CD4+ or CD8+ T cells sorted from blood, sampled in a trial of the OX40 agonist ivuxolimab. CDR3: CASSRIRAGDTQYF. The CDR3 region has the DNA TGTGCCTCCTCCCGGATTCGGGCTGGAGATACGCAGTATTTT. The variable domain in full, with the rest retrieved from reference TRBV2 and TRBJ2-3, is EPEVTQTPSHQVTQMGQEVILRCVPISNHLYFYWYRQILGQKVEFLVSFYNNEISEKSEIFDDQFSVERPDGSNFTLKIRSTKLEDSAMYFCASSRIRAGDTQYFGPGTRLTVL.